This TCR beta chain appears in the sequencing data of a study of T cells in Graves' hyperthyroidism and ophthalmopathy. Researchers amplified the TCR beta CDR3 regions from RNA transcripts. The TCR CDR3 first-round RT-PCR relied on the HTBI primer set. TCRdb re-derived calls from the multiplex PCR reads in MiXCR, one entry per CDR3 protein. This table holds hundreds of thousands of distinct CDR3 sequences, about a sixth found once. The V and J ends lost 5 bases and 10 bases respectively, with 16 bases between them. The CDR3 has 12 amino acids. Germline CDR1 DFQATT, CDR2 SNEGSKA (reference sequence). This clonotype has at least ten counts.

The sequenced material came from blood. The chain employs TRBV20-1 and TRBJ2-3, with D tentatively TRBD1 (5 bases). The receptor was isolated from a woman between 18 and 30 years old with Graves' hyperthyroidism. The CDR3 region is CSAPRTNRAQYF. The DNA of the CDR3 is TGCAGTGCTCCCCGGACAAATAGAGCGCAGTATTTT.